This T cell receptor (beta chain) was recorded in a study of blood T cell repertoires in COVID-19. On the study more broadly: Spain, Italy and the United States supplied samples that represented acute and convalescent COVID-19. From T cells, B-cell-depleted T cells, or PBMCs came the material, which was cDNA or gDNA.

In the original processing: By means of reference gene primer amplification, nucleated cell counts were estimated. Assay used: immunoSEQ multiplex PCR; TCRdb lists only in-frame clones, some missing. For V, J and clone size, that table is used; D and trimming come from the DNA. The sample contains about 210,000 clones, 84% of which appear only once. The V end was cut by 0 bases, the J end by 4 bases, with 22 bases between. CDR1 and CDR2 from the germline V gene are SGHDN and FVKESK. The CDR3 is 19 amino acids. The chain employs TRBV14 and TRBJ2-1, with D perhaps matching TRBD2 (5 bases). Sequenced input: peripheral blood. The clonotype was recovered from a woman aged 45-65 years with active or convalescent COVID-19. The CDR3 DNA follows: TGTGCCAGCAGCCAAGAAGCGGCAGCCCACGACCGCCCGTACAATGAGCAGTTCTTC. Translation: CASSQEAAAHDRPYNEQFF.